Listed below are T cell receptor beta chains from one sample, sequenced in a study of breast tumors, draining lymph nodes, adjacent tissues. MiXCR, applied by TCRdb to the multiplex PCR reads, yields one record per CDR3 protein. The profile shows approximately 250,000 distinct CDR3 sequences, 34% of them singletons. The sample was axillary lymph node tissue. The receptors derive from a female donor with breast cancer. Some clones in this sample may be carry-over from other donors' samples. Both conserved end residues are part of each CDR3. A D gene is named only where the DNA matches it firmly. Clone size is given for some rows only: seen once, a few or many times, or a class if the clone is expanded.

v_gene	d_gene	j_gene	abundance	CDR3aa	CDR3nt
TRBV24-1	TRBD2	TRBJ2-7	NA	CATSEPGLAGDSYEQYF	TGTGCCACCAGTGAGCCGGGACTAGCGGGAGACTCCTACGAGCAGTACTTC
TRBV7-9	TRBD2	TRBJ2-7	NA	CASSKREGPYEQYF	TGTGCCAGCAGCAAGCGGGAGGGCCCCTACGAGCAGTACTTC
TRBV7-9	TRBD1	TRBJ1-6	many	CASSSPGQSNSPLHF	TGTGCCAGCAGCTCACCGGGACAGAGTAATTCACCCCTCCACTTT
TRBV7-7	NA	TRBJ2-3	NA	CASSYRPEDTQYF	TGTGCTAGCAGCTACCGGCCGGAAGATACGCAGTATTTT
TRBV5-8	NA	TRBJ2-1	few	CASSVGGSVSYNEQFF	TGTGCCAGCAGCGTAGGGGGGTCTGTCTCCTACAATGAGCAGTTCTTC
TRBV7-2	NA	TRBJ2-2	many	CASSLKLANTGELFF	TGTGCCAGCAGCTTAAAACTCGCGAACACCGGGGAGCTGTTTTTT
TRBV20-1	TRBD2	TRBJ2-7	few	CSARDGGGGSYEQYF	TGCAGTGCTAGAGATGGCGGCGGGGGCTCCTACGAGCAGTACTTC
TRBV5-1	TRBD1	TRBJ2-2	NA	CASNQSTGTGDTGELFF	TGCGCCAGCAACCAGTCCACCGGGACAGGGGACACCGGGGAGCTGTTTTTT
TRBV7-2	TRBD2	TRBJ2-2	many	CASSFPLAGGRTGELFF	TGTGCCAGCAGCTTCCCCCTCGCGGGGGGGCGAACCGGGGAGCTGTTTTTT
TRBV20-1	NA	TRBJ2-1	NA	CSARGGVFNAQFF	TGCAGTGCTAGAGGTGGGGTTTTCAATGCGCAGTTCTTC
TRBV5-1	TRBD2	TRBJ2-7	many	CASSWDYSYEQYF	TGCGCCAGCAGCTGGGACTACTCCTACGAGCAGTACTTC
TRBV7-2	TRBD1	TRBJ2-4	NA	CASSLGGQPAKNIQYF	TGTGCCAGCAGCTTAGGGGGACAGCCAGCCAAAAACATTCAGTACTTC
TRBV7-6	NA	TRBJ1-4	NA	CASSKVQGEKLFF	TGTGCCAGCAGCAAAGTCCAGGGTGAAAAACTGTTTTTT
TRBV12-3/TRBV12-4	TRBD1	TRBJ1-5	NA	CASRTAGTGDGQPQHF	TGTGCCAGCAGGACCGCCGGGACAGGTGACGGTCAGCCCCAGCATTTT
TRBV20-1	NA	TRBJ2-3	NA	CSARAFAGTDTQYF	TGCAGTGCTAGAGCATTCGCGGGCACAGATACGCAGTATTTT
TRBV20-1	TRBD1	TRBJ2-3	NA	CSARIRDRADTQYF	TGCAGTGCTAGAATAAGGGACAGGGCAGATACGCAGTATTTT
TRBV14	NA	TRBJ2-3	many	CASSQDLSLETQYF	TGTGCCAGCAGCCAAGACCTCTCACTAGAAACGCAGTATTTT
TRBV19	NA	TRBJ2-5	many	CASSTVAEETQYF	TGTGCCAGTAGTACCGTAGCGGAAGAGACCCAGTACTTC
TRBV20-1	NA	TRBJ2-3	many	CSATSLLTDTQYF	TGCAGTGCTACTAGCCTCCTCACAGATACGCAGTATTTT
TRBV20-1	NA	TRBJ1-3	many	CGASPPALSGNTIYF	TGCGGGGCTTCCCCACCTGCCCTCTCTGGAAACACCATATATTTT
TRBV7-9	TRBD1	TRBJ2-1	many	CASSRTGDYNEQFF	TGTGCCAGCAGCCGGACAGGGGACTACAATGAGCAGTTCTTC
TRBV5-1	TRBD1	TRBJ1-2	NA	CASSRIGQGAGNTF	TGCGCCAGCAGCCGGATTGGACAGGGCGCTGGAAACACCTTC
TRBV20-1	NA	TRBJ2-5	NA	CSAREVRARDFSETQYF	TGCAGTGCTAGAGAAGTGCGGGCCAGGGATTTTTCAGAGACCCAGTACTTC
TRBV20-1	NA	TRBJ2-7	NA	CSARDFTSDSLEQYF	TGCAGTGCTAGAGATTTTACCTCCGACAGCCTCGAGCAGTACTTC
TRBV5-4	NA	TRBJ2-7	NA	CASSLGGLLSYEQYF	TGTGCCAGCAGCTTGGGGGGGCTTTTGTCCTACGAGCAGTACTTC
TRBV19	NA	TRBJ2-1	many	CASSTRQDEQFF	TGTGCCAGTAGTACCAGACAGGATGAGCAGTTCTTC
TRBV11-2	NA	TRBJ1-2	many	CASSLGRVGYGYTF	TGTGCCAGCAGCTTAGGACGGGTAGGCTATGGCTACACCTTC
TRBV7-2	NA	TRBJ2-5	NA	CASSSSAMETQYF	TGTGCCAGCAGCTCGTCCGCGATGGAGACCCAGTACTTC